The 9 T cell receptor beta chains below all came from one sample that was sequenced in a study of blood T cell repertoires in COVID-19. Some clones are missing from TCRdb's copy, which holds only in-frame ones; the method was immunoSEQ multiplex PCR. The sample records over 85,000 clones, roughly nine tenths being singletons. Sequencing was done on a sample of peripheral blood. These TCRs come from a human donor in a cohort sampled during active COVID-19.

The rearrangement links TRBV7-3 to TRBJ1-2; tentative D call: TRBD1 (5 bases). The CDR3 is made up of 15 amino acids. V was trimmed by 6 bases and J by 6 bases, leaving 20 bases between them. The germline CDR1 and CDR2 sequences are SGHTA and FQGTGA. The CDR3 is CASSRAGNNEDGYTF. The CDR3 DNA reads TGTGCCAGCAGTAGGGCAGGGAATAACGAGGATGGCTACACCTTC.

The chain carries TRBV7-2 and TRBJ1-3; D is possibly TRBD1 (5 bases). Trimming stripped 3 bases from V and 0 bases from J, with 15 bases between. CDR3 length equals 17 residues. Germline V gene sequence: CDR1 SGHTA, CDR2 FQGNSA. CDR3 protein: CASSFRVGAHSGNTIYF. The CDR3 nucleotides read TGTGCCAGCAGCTTCAGGGTAGGGGCTCACTCTGGAAACACCATATATTTT.

J is TRBJ2-1 and V is TRBV4-2; 15 bases align to TRBD2. V trimming: 1 base; J trimming: 1 base; junction bases outside the gene matches: 11. Germline CDR1 and CDR2: LGHNA and YNFKEQ. The CDR3 extends over 21 amino acids. The CDR3 DNA reads TGTGCCAGCAGCCAAGTATTCGGACTAGCGGGGGGGCTTAGGTCCTACAATGAGCAGTTCTTC. This codes for CASSQVFGLAGGLRSYNEQFF.

This sequence joins TRBV27 and TRBJ1-2, with 8 bases aligning to TRBD1. Germline assignment: CDR1 MNHEY and CDR2 SMNVEV (reference sequence). This CDR3 has 14 residues. With 6 bases clipped from V and 6 bases from J, the junction kept 9 bases outside the gene matches. For the CDR3, the DNA is TGTGCCAGCAGACCATATCCAGGGGGCAATGGCTACACCTTC. Translation: CASRPYPGGNGYTF.

The genes are TRBV19 and TRBJ1-1, with D unresolved. V was clipped by 5 bases and J by 3 bases, with 13 bases between them. In germline, CDR1 is LNHDA, CDR2 SQIVND (reference sequence). The CDR3 spans 14 residues. CDR3 DNA sequence: TGTGCCAGTAGTCGTCAGGCCAAGGACACTGAAGCTTTCTTT. Translation: CASSRQAKDTEAFF. Supplemented by reference TRBV19 and TRBJ1-1, the full variable domain reads DGGITQSPKYLFRKEGQNVTLSCEQNLNHDAMYWYRQDPGQGLRLIYYSQIVNDFQKGDIAEGYSVSREKKESFPLTVTSAQKNPTAFYLCASSRQAKDTEAFFGQGTRLTVV.

In this sample, this clone turned up once. The chain couples TRBV12-3 or TRBV12-4 to TRBJ1-4; the D gene is possibly TRBD1 (5 bases). Trimming stripped 8 bases from V and 5 bases from J, with 9 bases between. The CDR3 has 12 residues. The CDR3 DNA reads as TGTGCCAGCCGGGGGGTAAATGAAAAACTGTTTTTT. Translating gives CASRGVNEKLFF.

The gene calls are TRBV3-1 (or the pseudogene TRBV3-2) and TRBJ1-2, with a tentative D call TRBD1 (6 bases). V was pared by 7 bases and J by 0 bases, with 15 bases between. This CDR3 spans 15 amino acids. Germline-derived CDR1 and CDR2 are LGHDT and YNNKEL (reference sequence). DNA of the CDR3: TGTGCCAGCACCCAGGGGAGACTAGCTAACTATGGCTACACCTTC. Its protein is CASTQGRLANYGYTF.

The J gene is TRBJ1-5, the V gene TRBV2; D not certain. The CDR3 has 13 residues. Germline V gene data show CDR1 as SNHLY and CDR2 as FYNNEI. Deletions cut 7 bases from V and 0 bases from J, with 7 bases between. The CDR3 DNA reads TGTGCCAGCAAAGCCGATAGCAATCAGCCCCAGCATTTT. This codes for CASKADSNQPQHF.

This clone has at least ten counts. The V and J genes are TRBV19 and TRBJ2-1; D uncertain. V was clipped by 8 bases and J by 6 bases, with 5 bases between them. The germline V gene has CDR1 LNHDA and CDR2 SQIVND (reference sequence). The CDR3 loop spans 10 amino acids. The CDR3 loop is CASGINEQFF. Here the CDR3 DNA reads TGTGCCAGTGGCATCAATGAGCAGTTCTTC.